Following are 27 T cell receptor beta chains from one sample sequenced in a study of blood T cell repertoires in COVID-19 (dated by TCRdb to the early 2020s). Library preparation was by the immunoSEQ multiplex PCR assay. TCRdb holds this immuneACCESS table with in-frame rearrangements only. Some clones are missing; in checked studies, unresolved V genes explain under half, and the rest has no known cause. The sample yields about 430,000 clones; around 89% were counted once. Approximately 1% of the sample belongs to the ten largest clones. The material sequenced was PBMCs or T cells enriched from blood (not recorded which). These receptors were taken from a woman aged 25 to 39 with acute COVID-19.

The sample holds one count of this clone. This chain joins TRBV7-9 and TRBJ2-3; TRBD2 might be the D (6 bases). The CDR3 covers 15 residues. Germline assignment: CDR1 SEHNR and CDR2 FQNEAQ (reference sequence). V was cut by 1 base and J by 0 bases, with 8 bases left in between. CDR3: CASSLEGTSTDTQYF. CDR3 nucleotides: TGTGCCAGCAGCTTAGAGGGGACTAGCACAGATACGCAGTATTTT.

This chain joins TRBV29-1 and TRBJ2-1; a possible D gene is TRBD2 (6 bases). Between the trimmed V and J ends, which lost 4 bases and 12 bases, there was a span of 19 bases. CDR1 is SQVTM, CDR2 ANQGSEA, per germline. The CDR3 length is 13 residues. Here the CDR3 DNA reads TGCAGCGTTGGGGACTCGGAGGCTAGTAGGCAGTTCTTC. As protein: CSVGDSEASRQFF.

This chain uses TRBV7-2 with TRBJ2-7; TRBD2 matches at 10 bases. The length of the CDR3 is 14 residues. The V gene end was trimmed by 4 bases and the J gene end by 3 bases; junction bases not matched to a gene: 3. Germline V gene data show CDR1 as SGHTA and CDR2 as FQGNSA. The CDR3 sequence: CASSSIAGGYEQYF. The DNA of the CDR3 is TGTGCCAGCAGCTCAATAGCGGGGGGCTACGAGCAGTACTTC.

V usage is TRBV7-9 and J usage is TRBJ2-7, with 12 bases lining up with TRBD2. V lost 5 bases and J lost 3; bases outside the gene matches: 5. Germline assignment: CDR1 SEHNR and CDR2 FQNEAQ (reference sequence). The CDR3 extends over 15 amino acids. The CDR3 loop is CASSALTSGGYEQYF. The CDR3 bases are TGTGCCAGCAGCGCCCTGACTAGCGGGGGCTACGAGCAGTACTTC.

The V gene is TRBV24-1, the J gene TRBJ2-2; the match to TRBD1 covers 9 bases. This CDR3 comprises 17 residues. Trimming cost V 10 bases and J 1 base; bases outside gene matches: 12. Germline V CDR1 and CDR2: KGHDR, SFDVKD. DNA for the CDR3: TGTGCCACGGCGGGACAGGGTCTTCGGAAGAACACCGGGGAGCTGTTTTTT. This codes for CATAGQGLRKNTGELFF.

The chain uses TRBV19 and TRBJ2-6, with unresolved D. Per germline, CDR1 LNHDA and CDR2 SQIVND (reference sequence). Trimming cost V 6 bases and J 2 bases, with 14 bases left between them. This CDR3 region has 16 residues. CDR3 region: CASSTPGVAGANVLTF. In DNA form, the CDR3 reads TGTGCCAGTAGCACCCCGGGTGTCGCTGGGGCCAACGTCCTGACTTTC.

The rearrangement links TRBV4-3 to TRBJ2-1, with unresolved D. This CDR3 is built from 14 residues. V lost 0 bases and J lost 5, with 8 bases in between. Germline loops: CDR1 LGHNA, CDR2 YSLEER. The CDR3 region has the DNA TGCGCCAGCAGCCAAGACTCACTCAACAATGAGCAGTTCTTC. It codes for CASSQDSLNNEQFF.

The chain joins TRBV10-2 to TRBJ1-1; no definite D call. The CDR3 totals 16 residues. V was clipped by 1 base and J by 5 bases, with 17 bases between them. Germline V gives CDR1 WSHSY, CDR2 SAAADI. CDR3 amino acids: CASSEYVTPRRTEAFF. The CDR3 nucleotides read TGCGCCAGCAGTGAGTATGTAACACCCCGGAGGACTGAAGCTTTCTTT.

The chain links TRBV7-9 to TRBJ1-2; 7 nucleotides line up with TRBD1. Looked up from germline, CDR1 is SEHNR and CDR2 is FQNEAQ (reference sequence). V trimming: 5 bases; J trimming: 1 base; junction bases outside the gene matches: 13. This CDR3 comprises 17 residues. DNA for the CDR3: TGTGCCAGCAGCCCCCCGGGGGACAGAGGACTTAACTATGGCTACACCTTC. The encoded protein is CASSPPGDRGLNYGYTF.

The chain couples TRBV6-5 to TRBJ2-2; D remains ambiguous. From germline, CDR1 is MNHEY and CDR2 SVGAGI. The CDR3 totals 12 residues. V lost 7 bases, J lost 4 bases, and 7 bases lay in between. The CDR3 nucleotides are TGTGCCAGCATTTCGGGCACCGGGGAGCTGTTTTTT. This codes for CASISGTGELFF.

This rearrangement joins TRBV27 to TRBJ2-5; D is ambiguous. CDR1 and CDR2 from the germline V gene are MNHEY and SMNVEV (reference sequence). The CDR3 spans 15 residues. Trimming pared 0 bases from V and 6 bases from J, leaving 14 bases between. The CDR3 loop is CASSLSVYYGQTQYF. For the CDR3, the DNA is TGTGCCAGCAGTTTATCCGTCTACTATGGCCAGACCCAGTACTTC.

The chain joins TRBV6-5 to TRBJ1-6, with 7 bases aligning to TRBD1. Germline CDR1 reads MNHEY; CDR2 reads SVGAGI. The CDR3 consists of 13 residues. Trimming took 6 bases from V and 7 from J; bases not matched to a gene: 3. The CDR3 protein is CASRGTANSPLHF. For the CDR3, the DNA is TGTGCCAGCAGGGGGACAGCCAATTCACCCCTCCACTTT.

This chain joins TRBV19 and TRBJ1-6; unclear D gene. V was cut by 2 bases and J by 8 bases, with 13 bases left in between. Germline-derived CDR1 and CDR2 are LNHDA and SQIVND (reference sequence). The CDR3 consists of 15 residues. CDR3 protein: CASSIFDGWDSPLHF. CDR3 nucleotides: TGTGCCAGTAGTATATTCGACGGGTGGGATTCACCCCTCCACTTT.

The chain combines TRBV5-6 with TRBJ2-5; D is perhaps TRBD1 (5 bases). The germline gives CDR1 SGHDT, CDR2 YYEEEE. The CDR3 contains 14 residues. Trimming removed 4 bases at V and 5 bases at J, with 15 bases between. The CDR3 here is CASSTVEGAETQYF. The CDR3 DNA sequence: TGTGCCAGCAGCACGGTGGAAGGGGCGGAGACCCAGTACTTC.

The CDR3, as DNA: TGCGCCAGCAGCTTTACGGGGGACGTTTCCTACAATGAGCAGTTCTTC. Amino acids: CASSFTGDVSYNEQFF. The chain has TRBV5-1 and TRBJ2-1, with a weak D call TRBD2 (6 bases). The CDR3 is 16 amino acids. Germline values: CDR1 SGHRS, CDR2 YFSETQ. Trimming took off 2 bases at V and 1 base at J, with 13 bases between the two ends.

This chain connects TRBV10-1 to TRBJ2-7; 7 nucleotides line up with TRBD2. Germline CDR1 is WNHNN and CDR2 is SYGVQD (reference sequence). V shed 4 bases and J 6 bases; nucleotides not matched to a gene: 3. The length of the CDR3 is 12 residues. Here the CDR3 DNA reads TGCGCCAGCAGTGGGGGAGGGATCGAGCAGTACTTC. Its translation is CASSGGGIEQYF.

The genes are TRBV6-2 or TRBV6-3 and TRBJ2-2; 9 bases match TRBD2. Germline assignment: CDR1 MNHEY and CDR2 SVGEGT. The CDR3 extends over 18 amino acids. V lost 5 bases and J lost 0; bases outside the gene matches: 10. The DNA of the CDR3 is TGTGCCAGCAGTAAAAACAACCAGCGGGGGGCGAACACCGGGGAGCTGTTTTTT. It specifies CASSKNNQRGANTGELFF.

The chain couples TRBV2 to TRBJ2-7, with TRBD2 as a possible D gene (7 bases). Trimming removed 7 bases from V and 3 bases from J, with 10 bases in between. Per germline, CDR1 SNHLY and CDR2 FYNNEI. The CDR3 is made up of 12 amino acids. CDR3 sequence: CASKGGGYEQYF. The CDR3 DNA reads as TGTGCCAGCAAGGGAGGGGGCTACGAGCAGTACTTC.

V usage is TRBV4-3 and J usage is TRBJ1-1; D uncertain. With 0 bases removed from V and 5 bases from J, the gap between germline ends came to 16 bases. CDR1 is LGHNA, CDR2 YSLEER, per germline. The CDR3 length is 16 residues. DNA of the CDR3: TGCGCCAGCAGCCAAGATGGTACGGGTTTATGGACTGAAGCTTTCTTT. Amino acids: CASSQDGTGLWTEAFF.

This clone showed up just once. CDR3 in amino acids: CASSLGWTSGGEQYF. Here the CDR3 DNA reads TGTGCCAGCAGCTTAGGCTGGACTAGCGGGGGCGAGCAGTACTTC. The genes are TRBV13 and TRBJ2-7, with 13 bases aligning to TRBD2. Germline V gene sequence: CDR1 PRHDT, CDR2 FYEKMQ (reference sequence). This CDR3 has 15 residues. With V trimmed by 0 bases and J by 6 bases, 2 bases remained unmatched.

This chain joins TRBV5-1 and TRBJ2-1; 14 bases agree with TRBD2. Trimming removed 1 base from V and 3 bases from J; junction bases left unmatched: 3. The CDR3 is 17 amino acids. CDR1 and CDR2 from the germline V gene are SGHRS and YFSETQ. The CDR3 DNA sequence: TGCGCCAGCAGCTTGAAAGGACTAGCGGGGGGCTACAATGAGCAGTTCTTC. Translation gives CASSLKGLAGGYNEQFF.

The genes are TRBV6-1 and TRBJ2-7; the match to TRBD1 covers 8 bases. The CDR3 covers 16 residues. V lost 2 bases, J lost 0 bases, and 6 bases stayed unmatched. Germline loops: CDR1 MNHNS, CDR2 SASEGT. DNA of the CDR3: TGTGCCAGCAGTGAACTAAGGACAGGGAACTCCTACGAGCAGTACTTC. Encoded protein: CASSELRTGNSYEQYF.

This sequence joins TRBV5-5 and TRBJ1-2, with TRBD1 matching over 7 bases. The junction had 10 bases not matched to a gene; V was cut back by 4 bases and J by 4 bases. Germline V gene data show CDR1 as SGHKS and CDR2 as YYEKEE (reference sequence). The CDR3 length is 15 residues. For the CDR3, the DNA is TGTGCCAGCAGCACCGGACAGGCTGGCTCCTATGGCTACACCTTC. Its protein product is CASSTGQAGSYGYTF.

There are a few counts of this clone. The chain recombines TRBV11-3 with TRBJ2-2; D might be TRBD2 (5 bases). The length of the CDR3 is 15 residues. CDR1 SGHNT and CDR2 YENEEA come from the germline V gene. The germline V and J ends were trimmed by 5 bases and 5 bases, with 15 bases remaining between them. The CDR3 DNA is TGTGCCAGCAGCCCCCGGGCCGAGGGTACCGGGGAGCTGTTTTTT. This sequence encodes CASSPRAEGTGELFF.

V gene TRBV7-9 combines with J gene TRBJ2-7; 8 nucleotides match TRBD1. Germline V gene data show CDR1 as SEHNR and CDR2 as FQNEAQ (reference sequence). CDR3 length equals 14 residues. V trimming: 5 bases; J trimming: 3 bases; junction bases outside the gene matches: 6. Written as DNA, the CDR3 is TGTGCCAGCAGCCTCCCAGGGACAGGCTACGAGCAGTACTTC. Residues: CASSLPGTGYEQYF. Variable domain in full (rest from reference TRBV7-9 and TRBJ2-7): DTGVSQNPRHKITKRGQNVTFRCDPISEHNRLYWYRQTLGQGPEFLTYFQNEAQLEKSRLLSDRFSAERPKGSFSTLEIQRTEQGDSAMYLCASSLPGTGYEQYFGPGTRLTVT.

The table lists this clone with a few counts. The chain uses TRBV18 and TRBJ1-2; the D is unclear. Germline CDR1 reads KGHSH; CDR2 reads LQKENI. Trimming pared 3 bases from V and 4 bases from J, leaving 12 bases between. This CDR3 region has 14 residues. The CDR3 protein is CASSPGKTGYGYTF. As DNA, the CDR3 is TGTGCCAGCTCACCCGGGAAAACGGGCTATGGCTACACCTTC.

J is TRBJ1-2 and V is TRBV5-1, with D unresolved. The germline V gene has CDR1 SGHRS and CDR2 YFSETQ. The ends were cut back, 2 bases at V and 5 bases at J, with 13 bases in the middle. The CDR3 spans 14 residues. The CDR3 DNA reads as TGCGCCAGCAGCTTCGCGGGGTTGGGGTATGGCTACACCTTC. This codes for CASSFAGLGYGYTF.